These 9 T cell receptor beta chains were sequenced from one sample in a study of cytotoxic CD8 clonotypes in ibrutinib-treated CLL. This table comes from immunoSEQ multiplex PCR, and its TCRdb copy is limited to in-frame clones, with some not included. The top ten hold approximately 5.1% of the sample, which has about 300,000 clones, roughly four fifths seen once. The material sequenced was PBMCs, taken at disease progression, from a patient treated with ibrutinib. The receptor set was obtained from a human donor with chronic lymphocytic leukemia.

This chain connects TRBV6-5 to TRBJ2-7; 12 bases fit TRBD2. V lost 6 bases to trimming and J lost 12 bases; unmatched junction nucleotides: 9. CDR3 length: 13 residues. CDR1 is MNHEY and CDR2 is SVGAGI in the germline V gene. The CDR3: CASRLAGGEGLYF. In DNA form, the CDR3 reads TGTGCCAGCAGACTAGCGGGAGGTGAGGGTCTGTACTTC.

The genes are TRBV7-2 and TRBJ2-3; tentatively, D is TRBD2 (6 bases). V was clipped by 5 bases and J by 3 bases, with 12 bases between them. The CDR3 is 14 residues long. Germline-derived CDR1 and CDR2 are SGHTA and FQGNSA. This chain's CDR3 is CASSLGLKTDTQYF. DNA for the CDR3: TGTGCCAGCAGCCTTGGACTAAAAACAGATACGCAGTATTTT.

The V call is TRBV19, the J call TRBJ1-1, with D perhaps matching TRBD1 (6 bases). CDR1 is LNHDA, CDR2 SQIVND, per germline (reference sequence). Trimming took off 5 bases at V and 7 bases at J, with 11 bases between the two ends. The CDR3 is 12 amino acids. Here the CDR3 DNA reads TGTGCCAGTAGTCCCGACAGGTTTGAAGCTTTCTTT. It codes for CASSPDRFEAFF.

The genes are TRBV11-2 and TRBJ1-4; possible D gene TRBD1, 5 bases. Germline CDR1 SGHAT, CDR2 FQNNGV. V was trimmed by 1 base and J by 5 bases, leaving 8 bases between them. There are 14 residues in the CDR3. The CDR3 region is CASSLGQSNEKLFF. The CDR3 DNA reads as TGTGCCAGCAGCTTAGGACAGTCGAATGAAAAACTGTTTTTT.

V is TRBV7-9 and J is TRBJ2-5; D perhaps matches TRBD2 (7 bases). Trimming removed 6 bases from V and 2 bases from J, with 16 bases in between. The CDR3 has 15 amino acids. Germline CDR1 SEHNR, CDR2 FQNEAQ (reference sequence). In DNA form, the CDR3 reads TGTGCCAGCAGTTATCAAGGGGGACTACAAGAGACCCAGTACTTC. This sequence encodes CASSYQGGLQETQYF.

A few counts support this clone. The rearrangement uses TRBV7-9 and TRBJ1-1, with D unresolved. CDR1 is SEHNR, CDR2 FQNEAQ, per germline (reference sequence). V was shortened by 0 bases and J by 2 bases, with 7 bases between the two germline ends. There are 14 residues in the CDR3. The CDR3 region is CASSLAGSNTEAFF. The CDR3 DNA is TGTGCCAGCAGCTTAGCCGGGAGCAACACTGAAGCTTTCTTT.

This chain uses TRBV29-1 with TRBJ2-7, with D unclear. Germline V CDR1 and CDR2: SQVTM, ANQGSEA. The CDR3 loop spans 12 amino acids. Trimming took 4 bases from V and 6 from J, leaving 13 bases between them. CDR3 loop: CSVGLGFREQYF. The CDR3, as DNA: TGCAGCGTTGGGCTGGGGTTTCGCGAGCAGTACTTC.

This clone was found once. This rearrangement joins TRBV28 to TRBJ2-7, with TRBD2 matching 10 bases. Germline-derived CDR1 and CDR2 are MDHEN and SYDVKM. V shed 3 bases, J shed 2 bases, and the junction held 7 bases outside the gene matches. The CDR3 runs 16 residues. CDR3 bases: TGTGCCAGCAGTTTCCACGGACTAGCGGTCCCCTACGAGCAGTACTTC. Its protein product is CASSFHGLAVPYEQYF.

The sample holds a few counts of this clone. V is TRBV10-2 and J is TRBJ2-5; no reliable D call. This CDR3 contains 14 residues. Trimming left V 3 bases short and J 4 bases short, with 12 bases between. CDR1 is WSHSY and CDR2 is SAAADI in the germline V gene. Here the CDR3 DNA reads TGCGCCAGCAGTGAAACTGGATTTGGAGAGACCCAGTACTTC. Protein: CASSETGFGETQYF.